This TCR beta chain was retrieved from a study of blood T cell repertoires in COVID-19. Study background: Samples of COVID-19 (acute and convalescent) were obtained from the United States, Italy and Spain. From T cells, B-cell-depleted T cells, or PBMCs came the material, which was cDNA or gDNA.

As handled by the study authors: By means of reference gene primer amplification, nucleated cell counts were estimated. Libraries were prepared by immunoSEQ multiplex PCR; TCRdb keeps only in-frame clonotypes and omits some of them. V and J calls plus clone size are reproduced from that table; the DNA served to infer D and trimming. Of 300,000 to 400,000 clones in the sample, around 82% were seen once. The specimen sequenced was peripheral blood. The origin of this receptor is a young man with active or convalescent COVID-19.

In DNA, the CDR3 is TGTGCCTGGAGGGTTACAGGGGCGGGCACTGAAGCTTTCTTT. The encoded protein is CAWRVTGAGTEAFF. The gene calls are TRBV30 and TRBJ1-1, with TRBD1 matching 7 bases. Germline loops: CDR1 GTSNPN, CDR2 SVGIG (reference sequence). This CDR3 spans 14 amino acids. Losses at the gene ends were 3 bases for V and 4 bases for J; bases not matched to a gene: 8.